This TCR beta chain was recorded in a study of response to subunit inactivated influenza vaccine. From germline, CDR1 is DFQATT and CDR2 SNEGSKA (reference sequence). The CDR3 spans 14 residues. Trimming stripped 2 bases from V and 2 bases from J, with 10 bases between. This clonotype was observed at least ten times. The antigen remains undetermined. TCRdb passed the RT-PCR reads through MiXCR, listing each CDR3 protein once. The data contain 600,000 to 850,000 distinct CDR3 sequences, less than 15% of them singletons. Study outcomes and limitations: Only a handful of new T cells, the authors suggested, are recruited with each seasonal influenza vaccination.

The receptor was derived from a man aged 45-60 years who received an inactivated influenza vaccine. The source was PBMCs from blood, collected 14 to 15 days before vaccination. V is TRBV20-1 and J is TRBJ2-1; no reliable D call. CDR3 sequence reads: CSARFPYTYNEQFF. The CDR3 DNA reads TGCAGTGCTAGATTCCCTTATACCTACAATGAGCAGTTCTTC.